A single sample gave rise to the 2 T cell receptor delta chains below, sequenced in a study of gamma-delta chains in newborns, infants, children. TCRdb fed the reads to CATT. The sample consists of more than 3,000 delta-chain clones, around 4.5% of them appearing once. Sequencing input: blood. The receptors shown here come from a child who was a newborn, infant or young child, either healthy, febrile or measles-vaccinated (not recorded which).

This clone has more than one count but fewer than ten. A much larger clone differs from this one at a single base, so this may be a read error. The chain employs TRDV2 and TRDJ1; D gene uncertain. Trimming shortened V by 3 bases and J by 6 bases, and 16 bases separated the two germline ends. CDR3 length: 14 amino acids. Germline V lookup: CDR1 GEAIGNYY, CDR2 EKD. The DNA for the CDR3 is TGTGCCTGTGACTCCGTAGGAGCGACCAATAAACTCATCTTT. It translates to CACDSVGATNKLIF.

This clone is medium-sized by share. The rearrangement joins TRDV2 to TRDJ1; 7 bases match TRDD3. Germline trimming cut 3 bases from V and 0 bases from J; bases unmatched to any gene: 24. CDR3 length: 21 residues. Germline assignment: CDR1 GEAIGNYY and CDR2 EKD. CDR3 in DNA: TGTGCCTGTGACCCTGTATCCTGGGTGGGGGAACCGGGGAGACACACCGATAAACTCATCTTT. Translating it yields CACDPVSWVGEPGRHTDKLIF.